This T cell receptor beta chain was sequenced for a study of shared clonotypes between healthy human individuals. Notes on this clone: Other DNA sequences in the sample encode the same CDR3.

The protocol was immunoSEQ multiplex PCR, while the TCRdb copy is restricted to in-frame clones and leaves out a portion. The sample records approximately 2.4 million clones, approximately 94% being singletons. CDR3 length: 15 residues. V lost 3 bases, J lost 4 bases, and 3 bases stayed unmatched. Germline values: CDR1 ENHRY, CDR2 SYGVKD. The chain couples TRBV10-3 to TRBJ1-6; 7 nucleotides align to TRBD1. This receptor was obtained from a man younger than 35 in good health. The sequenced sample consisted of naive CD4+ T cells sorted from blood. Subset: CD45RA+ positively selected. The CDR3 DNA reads TGTGCCATCAGTGAAGGACAGGCTTATAATTCACCCCTCCACTTT. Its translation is CAISEGQAYNSPLHF.